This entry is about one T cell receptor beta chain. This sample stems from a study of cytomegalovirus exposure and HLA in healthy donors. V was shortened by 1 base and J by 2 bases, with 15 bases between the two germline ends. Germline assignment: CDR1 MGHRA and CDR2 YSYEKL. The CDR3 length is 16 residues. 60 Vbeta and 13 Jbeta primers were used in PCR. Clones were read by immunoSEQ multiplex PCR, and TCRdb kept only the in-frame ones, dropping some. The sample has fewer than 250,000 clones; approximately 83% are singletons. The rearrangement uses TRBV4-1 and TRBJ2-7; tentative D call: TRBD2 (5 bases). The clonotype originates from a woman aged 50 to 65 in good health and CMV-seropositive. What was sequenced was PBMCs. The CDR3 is CASSQAVTGSAYEQYF. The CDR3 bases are TGCGCCAGCAGCCAAGCAGTTACGGGGTCAGCCTACGAGCAGTACTTC.